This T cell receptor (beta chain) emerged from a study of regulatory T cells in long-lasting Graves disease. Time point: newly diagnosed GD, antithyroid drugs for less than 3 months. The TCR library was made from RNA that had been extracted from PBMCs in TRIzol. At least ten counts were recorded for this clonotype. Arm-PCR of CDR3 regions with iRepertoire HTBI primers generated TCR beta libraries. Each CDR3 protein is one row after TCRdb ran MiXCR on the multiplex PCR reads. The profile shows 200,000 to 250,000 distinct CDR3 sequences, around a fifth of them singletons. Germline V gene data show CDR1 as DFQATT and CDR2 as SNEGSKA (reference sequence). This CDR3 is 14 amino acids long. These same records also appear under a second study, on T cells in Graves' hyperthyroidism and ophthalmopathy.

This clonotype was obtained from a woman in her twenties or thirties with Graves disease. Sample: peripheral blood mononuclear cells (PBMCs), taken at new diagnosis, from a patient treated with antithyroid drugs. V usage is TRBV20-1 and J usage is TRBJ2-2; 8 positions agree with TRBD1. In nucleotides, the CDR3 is TGCTCAATACCGGGACAGGTTAACACCGGGGAGCTGTTTTTT. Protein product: CSIPGQVNTGELFF.